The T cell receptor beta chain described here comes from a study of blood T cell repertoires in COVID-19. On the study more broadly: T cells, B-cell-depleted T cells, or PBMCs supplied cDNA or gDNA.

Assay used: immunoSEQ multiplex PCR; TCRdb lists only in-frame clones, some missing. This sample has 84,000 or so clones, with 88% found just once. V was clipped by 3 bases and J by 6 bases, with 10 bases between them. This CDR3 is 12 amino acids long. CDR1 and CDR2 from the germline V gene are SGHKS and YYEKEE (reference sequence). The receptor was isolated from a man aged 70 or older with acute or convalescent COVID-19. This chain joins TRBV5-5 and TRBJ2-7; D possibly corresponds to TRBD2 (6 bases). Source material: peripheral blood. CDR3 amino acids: CASSYTGGEQYF. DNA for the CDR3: TGTGCCAGCAGCTATACCGGGGGCGAGCAGTACTTC.